A single sample is the source of the 14 T cell receptor beta chains below, sequenced in a study of blood T cell repertoires in COVID-19. The protocol was immunoSEQ multiplex PCR, while the TCRdb copy is restricted to in-frame clones and leaves out a portion. The sample shows roughly 35,000 clones, approximately 80% of them seen only once. The source material was peripheral blood. Every receptor here comes from a man aged 80 or over with acute or convalescent COVID-19.

The V gene is TRBV7-9, the J gene TRBJ2-7; 7 nucleotides agree with TRBD2. The junction had 10 bases not matched to a gene; V was cut back by 6 bases and J by 2 bases. Germline V gene sequence: CDR1 SEHNR, CDR2 FQNEAQ (reference sequence). The CDR3 totals 15 residues. The CDR3 protein is CASSQRLASAYEQYF. The CDR3 bases are TGTGCCAGCAGTCAACGACTAGCATCAGCCTACGAGCAGTACTTC.

The chain uses TRBV27 and TRBJ2-1; TRBD1 matches at 9 bases. J gave up 7 bases and V 6 bases, and 10 bases lay outside the gene matches. CDR3 length: 15 amino acids. Germline V gene data show CDR1 as MNHEY and CDR2 as SMNVEV (reference sequence). The CDR3: CASSLYGQGKNEQFF. The CDR3 DNA reads TGTGCCAGCAGCCTCTACGGACAGGGGAAGAATGAGCAGTTCTTC.

V usage is TRBV5-5 and J usage is TRBJ2-7; 8 positions match TRBD1. This CDR3 has 17 amino acids. After removal of 4 bases from V and 0 bases from J, the junction contained 12 bases not matched to a gene. Germline V CDR1 and CDR2: SGHKS, YYEKEE (reference sequence). The chain's CDR3 is CASSPEGQGGLSYEQYF. The CDR3 region has the DNA TGTGCCAGCAGCCCCGAAGGACAGGGAGGCCTCTCCTACGAGCAGTACTTC. The full variable domain, rest sourced from reference TRBV5-5 and TRBJ2-7, is DAGVTQSPTHLIKTRGQQVTLRCSPISGHKSVSWYQQVLGQGPQFIFQYYEKEERGRGNFPDRFSARQFPNYSSELNVNALLLGDSALYLCASSPEGQGGLSYEQYFGPGTRLTVT.

The chain employs TRBV3-1 (or the pseudogene TRBV3-2) and TRBJ2-1, with D possibly TRBD2 on 5 matching bases. Germline V gene lookup returns CDR1 LGHDT and CDR2 YNNKEL (reference sequence). This CDR3 has 13 amino acids. The V gene lost 2 bases and the J gene lost 8 bases, with 10 bases spanning the gap. CDR3 loop: CASSQSEGDEQFF. The DNA for the CDR3 is TGTGCCAGCAGCCAATCAGAGGGAGATGAGCAGTTCTTC.

The V and J genes are TRBV7-3 and TRBJ2-3; 9 nucleotides line up with TRBD1. With V trimmed by 2 bases and J by 5 bases, 5 bases remained unmatched. Germline V gene data show CDR1 as SGHTA and CDR2 as FQGTGA. CDR3 length: 15 residues. The CDR3 protein is CASSLSGQGQDTQYF. The DNA of the CDR3 is TGTGCCAGCAGCTTATCGGGACAGGGTCAAGATACGCAGTATTTT.

This chain joins TRBV27 and TRBJ1-6; D remains ambiguous. The CDR3 has 15 residues. Germline V CDR1 and CDR2: MNHEY, SMNVEV (reference sequence). The V and J ends lost 3 bases and 0 bases respectively, with 6 bases between them. The CDR3 loop reads CASSFLSSYNSPLHF. CDR3 nucleotide sequence: TGTGCCAGCAGTTTCCTGAGCTCCTATAATTCACCCCTCCACTTT.

There are a few counts of this clone. The genes are TRBV15 and TRBJ1-2; possibly TRBD1 for D (6 bases). V lost 0 bases and J 14 bases, leaving 13 bases between the germline ends. The CDR3 has 12 residues. Germline V CDR1 and CDR2: LNHNV, YYDKDF (reference sequence). The CDR3 sequence is CATSRDQGSWTF. The CDR3, as DNA: TGTGCCACCAGCAGAGATCAGGGGTCTTGGACCTTC.

DNA of the CDR3: TGTGCCAGCAGCTTCGGATCCGGGGACACAGATACGCAGTATTTT. Amino acids: CASSFGSGDTDTQYF. The V call is TRBV7-7, the J call TRBJ2-3; maybe TRBD2 (5 bases). Trimming removed 3 bases from V and 2 bases from J, with 12 bases in between. Germline-derived CDR1 and CDR2 are SSHAT and FNYEAQ (reference sequence). The CDR3 runs 15 residues.

This chain links TRBV28 with TRBJ2-2; D remains unclear. Germline lookup yields CDR1 MDHEN and CDR2 SYDVKM. V was cut by 6 bases and J by 9 bases, with 8 bases left in between. The CDR3 length is 11 residues. Here the CDR3 reads CASSLRWELFF. CDR3 sequence (DNA): TGTGCCAGCAGCCTTCGTTGGGAGCTGTTTTTT.

This chain links TRBV12-3 or TRBV12-4 with TRBJ2-2; a weak D match, TRBD1 (5 bases). This CDR3 is built from 13 residues. The CDR3 protein is CVSTDSNTGELFF. CDR3 nucleotides: TGTGTCTCGACAGACTCGAACACCGGGGAGCTGTTTTTT.

In its sample, this clone was seen a few times. The chain combines TRBV7-2 with TRBJ2-1; 9 positions agree with TRBD1. The junction had 9 bases not matched to a gene; V was cut back by 5 bases and J by 10 bases. This CDR3 is built from 14 residues. Germline V lookup: CDR1 SGHTA, CDR2 FQGNSA. This CDR3 reads CASSQQGALGEQFF. The CDR3 nucleotides are TGTGCCAGCAGCCAACAGGGGGCTCTCGGGGAGCAGTTCTTC.

The gene calls are TRBV2 and TRBJ1-5, with a weak D call TRBD1 (5 bases). Deletions cut 3 bases from V and 5 bases from J, with 11 bases between. The CDR3 has 14 amino acids. Germline V gives CDR1 SNHLY, CDR2 FYNNEI. The CDR3 protein is CASSELTVYQPQHF. CDR3 in DNA: TGTGCCAGCAGTGAGTTGACAGTTTATCAGCCCCAGCATTTT.

This chain uses TRBV24-1 with TRBJ2-2, with D unresolved. Trimming removed 1 base at V and 1 base at J, with 6 bases between. Germline V gene lookup returns CDR1 KGHDR and CDR2 SFDVKD. The CDR3 has 15 residues. The CDR3 region is CATSDFYRNTGELFF. CDR3 coding DNA: TGTGCCACCAGTGATTTCTACAGGAACACCGGGGAGCTGTTTTTT.

The chain combines TRBV14 with TRBJ2-1, with 7 bases aligning to TRBD2. V lost 0 bases to trimming and J lost 15 bases; unmatched junction nucleotides: 11. Germline V gives CDR1 SGHDN, CDR2 FVKESK. The CDR3 consists of 14 residues. The CDR3 loop reads CASSQDPSGTPPFF. The CDR3, as DNA: TGTGCCAGCAGCCAAGATCCGAGCGGGACCCCCCCGTTCTTC.